Sequencing of this T cell receptor (beta chain) was carried out in a study of post-analysis software for immune sequencing data. Whole-study results and caveats: Comparison of patients with controls showed about 5 TRBV segments more frequent in patients, TRBV5-6, TRBV5-1 and TRBV20-1 among them.

Germline V gene lookup returns CDR1 ENHRY and CDR2 SYGVKD. V was trimmed by 6 bases and J by 3 bases, leaving 13 bases between them. CDR3 size: 14 residues. Comment on this clonotype: No antigen is known for it.

Each TCR beta cDNA library carried unique molecular identifiers. From the PCR reads, TCRdb called clonotypes with MiXCR, one entry per CDR3 protein. This table has almost 700,000 distinct CDR3 sequences, about 60% appearing once. The V call is TRBV10-3, the J call TRBJ2-3; D may be TRBD2 (5 bases). Sequences were obtained from blood. The clonotype was recovered from a girl aged 2 to 9 with multiple sclerosis. The CDR3 DNA sequence: TGTGCCATCAGAAGGACTCCATCTACAGATACGCAGTATTTT. Protein sequence: CAIRRTPSTDTQYF.